The 6 T cell receptor beta chains in this list originate from one sample, sequenced in a study of CD8 T cells in Susac syndrome. An amount of RNA that ranged from roughly 0.45 to 1 ug was reverse transcribed with random hexamers. TCRdb used MiXCR to reprocess the immunoSEQ multiplex PCR reads, holding one entry per CDR3 protein. The sample consists of 75,000 to 80,000 distinct CDR3 sequences, roughly 95% of them appearing once. Sequenced input: CD8+ T cells from PBMCs. The receptors here all came from a human donor with Susac syndrome.

The V call is TRBV2, the J call TRBJ2-4, with TRBD2 identical over 8 bases. The CDR3 sequence is 16 residues long. Trimming at V came to 4 bases and at J to 4 bases, leaving 9 bases not matched to a gene. CDR1 SNHLY and CDR2 FYNNEI come from the germline V gene. The CDR3 coding sequence is TGTGCCAGCAGTGGAAGCGGAGCGGGGGAGAAAAACATTCAGTACTTC. Translating it yields CASSGSGAGEKNIQYF.

The gene calls are TRBV12-3 or TRBV12-4 and TRBJ1-1, with 8 bases fitting TRBD1. V trimming: 6 bases; J trimming: 13 bases; junction bases outside the gene matches: 7. The CDR3 consists of 11 residues. The CDR3 spells CASSLGTGDFF. CDR3 coding DNA: TGTGCCAGCAGCCTCGGGACAGGTGATTTCTTT.

The chain carries TRBV27 and TRBJ2-3, with D uncertain. Trimming stripped 5 bases from V and 0 bases from J, with 6 bases between. The CDR3 spans 13 residues. Per the germline V gene, CDR1 is MNHEY and CDR2 is SMNVEV (reference sequence). DNA for the CDR3: TGTGCCAGCAGTAGGGCTAGCACAGATACGCAGTATTTT. Amino acids: CASSRASTDTQYF.

As DNA, the CDR3 is TGTGCCAGCAGCGTAGCTGTAGGAAGCACAGATACGCAGTATTTT. This sequence encodes CASSVAVGSTDTQYF. The rearrangement links TRBV9 to TRBJ2-3; no clear D. Trimming stripped 0 bases from V and 0 bases from J, with 8 bases between. Germline values: CDR1 SGDLS, CDR2 YYNGEE. The CDR3 spans 15 residues.

CDR3 protein: CASSYSHSGGADNEQFF. The CDR3 DNA reads as TGTGCCAGCAGTTACTCCCATTCAGGGGGCGCAGACAATGAGCAGTTCTTC. The chain recombines TRBV6-2 or TRBV6-3 with TRBJ2-1; the match to TRBD1 covers 8 bases. Germline V gene lookup returns CDR1 MNHEY and CDR2 SVGEGT. This CDR3 is built from 17 residues. J was trimmed by 5 bases and V by 0 bases; bases with no gene match: 9.

This clonotype was seen a single time. This chain connects TRBV4-1 to TRBJ2-7; 8 nucleotides agree with TRBD2. Looked up from germline, CDR1 is MGHRA and CDR2 is YSYEKL. The V and J ends lost 0 bases and 6 bases, in that order; junction bases with no gene match: 7. This CDR3 contains 15 residues. As DNA, the CDR3 is TGCGCCAGCAGCCAAGATCCCGGGGGGGGCGGCGAGCAGTACTTC. Its protein is CASSQDPGGGGEQYF.